One T cell receptor (beta chain) is described in this entry. This entry is derived from a study of beta chain features in type 1 diabetes. The whole isolated RNA underwent reverse transcription, so sequencing captured expressed TCRB transcripts. Repertoires were generated with immunoSEQ multiplex PCR, while TCRdb's copy carries only in-frame clones and drops some. The sample lists roughly 330,000 clones; 11% were seen once. This receptor was taken from a woman aged 30 to 39 in good health. Sequencing was carried out using naive CD4+ T cells from blood.

DNA for the CDR3: TGTGCCAGCAGCCAGACTAGCGGGGGGAACAATGAGCAGTTCTTC. Translating it yields CASSQTSGGNNEQFF. The rearrangement links TRBV28 to TRBJ2-1; TRBD2 aligns across 13 bases. After removal of 6 bases from V and 5 bases from J, the junction contained 4 bases not matched to a gene. The length of the CDR3 is 15 residues. CDR1 and CDR2 from the germline V gene are MDHEN and SYDVKM.